The 15 T cell receptor beta chains below were found in one sample sequenced in a study of T-cell reconstitution after alpha-beta-depleted transplantation in children (dated by TCRdb to 2016 to 2018). Libraries were prepared through PCR. The sample was run on an Illumina HiSeq 2500. To normalize quantification of the TCRbeta repertoire, the TCR libraries were built with molecular barcoding that relied on unique molecular identifiers. TCRdb passed the public sequencing reads through fastp at Q25 and MiXCR, retaining productive beta sequences. Each CDR3 protein gets just one entry, which takes the most common genes and DNA from the rows behind it. The sample table shows about 340,000 distinct CDR3 sequences, and about 14% are seen once. Jointly, the top ten make up approximately 4.2% of the sample. Material: PBMCs, obtained from the stem cell graft. The receptor source for this set is a human donor who donated a stem cell graft to a child with Fanconi anemia.

This clonotype has ten or more counts. J is TRBJ1-1 and V is TRBV2, with 8 bases that match TRBD1. This CDR3 has 13 amino acids. The germline CDR1 and CDR2 sequences are SNHLY and FYNNEI. V shed 6 bases, J shed 6 bases, and the junction held 6 bases outside the gene matches. The CDR3 bases are TGTGCCAGCAGGCCCGACAGGGGCGCTGAAGCTTTCTTT. Protein product: CASRPDRGAEAFF.

This clonotype was seen ten or more times. The chain couples TRBV20-1 to TRBJ1-1; 10 bases agree with TRBD1. V shed 3 bases, J shed 7 bases, and the junction held 8 bases outside the gene matches. The CDR3 runs 14 residues. In germline, CDR1 is DFQATT, CDR2 SNEGSKA (reference sequence). For the CDR3, the DNA is TGCAGTGCTAGTCCCCGGACAGGGGGAGATGAAGCTTTCTTT. Its protein product is CSASPRTGGDEAFF.

This clonotype has a handful of counts. This chain links TRBV18 with TRBJ1-5; D is undetermined. Germline-derived CDR1 and CDR2 are KGHSH and LQKENI. The V and J ends lost 1 base and 5 bases respectively, with 12 bases between them. This CDR3 spans 15 amino acids. The DNA for the CDR3 is TGTGCCAGCTCACCACAAAGCCAGAGCTATCAGCCCCAGCATTTT. Its translation is CASSPQSQSYQPQHF.

The chain uses TRBV6-2 or TRBV6-3 and TRBJ1-1; 8 nucleotides align to TRBD1. The CDR3 consists of 15 residues. J was trimmed by 1 base and V by 2 bases; bases with no gene match: 3. CDR1 and CDR2 (germline): MNHEY, SVGEGT. CDR3 region: CASSYDRGGNTEAFF. DNA of the CDR3: TGTGCCAGCAGTTACGACAGGGGAGGGAACACTGAAGCTTTCTTT.

There are a few counts of this clonotype. The CDR3 reads CASSFGVTSGNTIYF. The CDR3 bases are TGTGCCAGCAGCTTCGGGGTGACCTCTGGAAACACCATATATTTT. The chain is built from TRBV5-6 and TRBJ1-3; D uncertain. This CDR3 comprises 15 residues. Trimming left V 2 bases short and J 0 bases short, with 9 bases between. Germline V gene lookup returns CDR1 SGHDT and CDR2 YYEEEE.

The chain links TRBV9 to TRBJ1-1; D is uncertain. Germline lookup yields CDR1 SGDLS and CDR2 YYNGEE. This CDR3 spans 14 amino acids. The ends were cut back, 5 bases at V and 4 bases at J, with 15 bases in the middle. DNA of the CDR3: TGTGCCAGCAGTGCCAGAGGGTCTTCCACTGAAGCTTTCTTT. It encodes CASSARGSSTEAFF.

This clonotype was counted at least ten times. The chain uses TRBV9 and TRBJ2-3, with 10 bases fitting TRBD2. V shed 4 bases, J shed 0 bases, and the junction held 5 bases outside the gene matches. Per the germline V gene, CDR1 is SGDLS and CDR2 is YYNGEE. This CDR3 is 16 amino acids long. The CDR3 nucleotides are TGTGCCAGCAGCCCGCTAGCGGGGGTAAGCACAGATACGCAGTATTTT. Translated: CASSPLAGVSTDTQYF.

This clonotype showed up just a few times. The rearrangement uses TRBV29-1 and TRBJ2-3; D remains ambiguous. CDR1 and CDR2 from the germline V gene are SQVTM and ANQGSEA. This CDR3 region has 12 residues. Trimming took 6 bases from V and 0 from J, leaving 7 bases between them. The CDR3 bases are TGCAGCGTGGACGGGAGCACAGATACGCAGTATTTT. It yields the protein CSVDGSTDTQYF.

This clonotype has just a few counts. The rearrangement links TRBV2 to TRBJ1-1; D not certain. V was shortened by 8 bases and J by 10 bases, with 20 bases between the two germline ends. Germline V gene sequence: CDR1 SNHLY, CDR2 FYNNEI. The CDR3 has 13 residues. The CDR3 spells CASGIGLGRGAFF. Written as DNA, the CDR3 is TGTGCCAGCGGTATCGGACTGGGGAGAGGAGCTTTCTTT.

In its sample, this clonotype was seen many times. V usage is TRBV10-3 and J usage is TRBJ1-6, with a tentative D call TRBD1 (5 bases). CDR1 and CDR2 from the germline V gene are ENHRY and SYGVKD. The V end was cut by 6 bases, the J end by 8 bases, with 11 bases between. The CDR3 length is 13 residues. CDR3 loop: CAIRTDSYSPLHF. In nucleotides, the CDR3 is TGTGCCATCAGGACCGACAGTTATTCACCCCTCCACTTT.

The chain recombines TRBV11-2 with TRBJ2-2; no definite D call. CDR1 is SGHAT and CDR2 is FQNNGV in the germline V gene. CDR3 length: 14 amino acids. V lost 3 bases, J lost 1 base, and 6 bases lay in between. This CDR3 is CASSLRMNTGELFF. The CDR3 coding sequence is TGTGCCAGCAGCTTGAGAATGAACACCGGGGAGCTGTTTTTT.

This clonotype has a handful of counts. The chain combines TRBV20-1 with TRBJ2-7; D call uncertain. V lost 0 bases and J 4 bases, leaving 16 bases between the germline ends. The germline CDR1 and CDR2 sequences are DFQATT and SNEGSKA (reference sequence). The CDR3 consists of 15 residues. CDR3 nucleotides: TGCAGTGCTAGAGATCCCCAGGTATTCGGGTACGAGCAGTACTTC. Its translation is CSARDPQVFGYEQYF.

This clonotype was observed at least ten times. This rearrangement joins TRBV18 to TRBJ2-7, with D maybe TRBD1 (6 bases). Germline V gene lookup returns CDR1 KGHSH and CDR2 LQKENI. The CDR3 runs to 15 residues. V was cut by 3 bases and J by 7 bases, with 19 bases left in between. CDR3 nucleotides: TGTGCCAGCTCACCTAGGTCAGGGGCTTTTGGGGAGCAGTACTTC. This translates into CASSPRSGAFGEQYF.

This clonotype was counted only a few times. The gene calls are TRBV6-5 and TRBJ1-1; 10 bases agree with TRBD1. Germline trimming cut 3 bases from V and 4 bases from J; bases unmatched to any gene: 5. This CDR3 is built from 15 residues. Germline V CDR1 and CDR2: MNHEY, SVGAGI. In DNA, the CDR3 is TGTGCCAGCAGTTATGGGACAGGGGTGGGCACTGAAGCTTTCTTT. It codes for CASSYGTGVGTEAFF.

This clonotype was recorded many times. This rearrangement joins TRBV6-2 or TRBV6-3 to TRBJ1-1; the D is unclear. CDR3 length equals 12 residues. Trimming shortened V by 6 bases and J by 6 bases, and 11 bases separated the two germline ends. Germline V gives CDR1 MNHEY, CDR2 SVGEGT. CDR3 DNA: TGTGCCAGCAGCGAGATCGGGGCTGAAGCTTTCTTT. Translating gives CASSEIGAEAFF.